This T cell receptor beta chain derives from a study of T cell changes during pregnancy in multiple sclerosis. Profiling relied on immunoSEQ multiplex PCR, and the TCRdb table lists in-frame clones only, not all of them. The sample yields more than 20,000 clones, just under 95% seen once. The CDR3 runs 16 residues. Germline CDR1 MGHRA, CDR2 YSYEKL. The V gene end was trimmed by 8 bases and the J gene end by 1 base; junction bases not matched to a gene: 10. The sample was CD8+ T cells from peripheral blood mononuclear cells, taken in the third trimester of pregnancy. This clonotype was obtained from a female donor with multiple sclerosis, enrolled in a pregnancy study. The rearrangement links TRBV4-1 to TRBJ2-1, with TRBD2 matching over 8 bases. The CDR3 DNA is TGCGCCAGCCGCCGTTTAAGCGGGGGTTCCTACAATGAGCAGTTCTTC. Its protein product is CASRRLSGGSYNEQFF.